This is a list of T cell receptor beta chains from one sample in a study of cytomegalovirus exposure and HLA in healthy donors. The assay was immunoSEQ multiplex PCR, and TCRdb's table has in-frame clones only and misses some. This table has about 160,000 clones, 70% to 90% appearing once. Sample: PBMCs. These receptors were obtained from a woman aged 25 to 45 in good health and CMV-seronegative. Both conserved end residues are part of each CDR3. D genes are given only for firm matches. Clone size is stated in some rows and not others, as once, few, many or a class when expanded.

- | - | TRBJ2-7 | TRBV19 | CASSHLNLGGPNYEQYF | TGTGCCAGTAGTCACCTAAACTTAGGCGGCCCCAACTACGAGCAGTACTTC
TRBD1 | - | TRBJ1-5 | TRBV7-8 | CASSLDRDRGRHF | TGTGCCAGCAGCTTAGACCGGGACAGGGGTAGGCATTTT
- | - | TRBJ2-4 | TRBV7-2 | CASSLERAKNIQYF | TGTGCCAGCAGCTTAGAGAGAGCCAAAAACATTCAGTACTTC
- | - | TRBJ2-3 | TRBV18 | CASSPPAVATQYF | TGTGCCAGCTCACCACCGGCGGTAGCTACGCAGTATTTT
- | - | TRBJ1-6 | TRBV10-3 | CAISDFSGPGKRGVYSPLHF | TGTGCCATCAGTGATTTTTCGGGCCCAGGGAAACGGGGGGTTTATTCACCCCTCCACTTT
TRBD1 | - | TRBJ2-1 | TRBV27 | CASSFTGAGSYNEQFF | TGTGCCAGCAGCTTCACAGGGGCCGGATCCTACAATGAGCAGTTCTTC
- | - | TRBJ2-3 | TRBV2 | CASTQRGLAADTQYF | TGTGCCAGCACCCAAAGGGGCCTGGCGGCAGATACGCAGTATTTT
- | - | TRBJ2-7 | TRBV7-3 | CASSFQAGGSYEQYF | TGTGCCAGCAGCTTCCAGGCCGGGGGTTCCTACGAGCAGTACTTC
TRBD2 | once | TRBJ2-7 | TRBV19 | CATQGGLAASDEQYF | TGTGCTACACAGGGGGGACTAGCGGCCAGCGACGAGCAGTACTTC
TRBD1 | - | TRBJ1-4 | TRBV4-3 | CASSQRDRDEKLFF | TGCGCCAGCAGCCAGAGAGACAGGGATGAAAAACTGTTTTTT
TRBD2 | - | TRBJ2-7 | TRBV5-8 | CASSLVLAGGVHEQYF | TGTGCCAGCAGCTTGGTGCTAGCGGGAGGTGTACACGAGCAGTACTTC
TRBD1 | - | TRBJ2-1 | TRBV7-2 | CASSFRTGYNEQFF | TGTGCCAGCAGCTTTAGGACAGGGTACAATGAGCAGTTCTTC
TRBD1 | - | TRBJ1-2 | TRBV18 | CASSPGGQGNGYTF | TGTGCCAGCTCACCCGGGGGACAGGGGAACGGCTACACCTTC
TRBD1 | - | TRBJ1-3 | TRBV5-6 | CASSSRGLLGNTIYF | TGTGCCAGCAGCTCCAGGGGGCTCTTGGGAAACACCATATATTTT
- | - | TRBJ2-3 | TRBV25-1 | CASSESRTSTDTQYF | TGTGCCAGCAGTGAATCTCGGACTAGCACAGATACGCAGTATTTT
- | - | TRBJ1-5 | TRBV30 | CAWSVRGNQPQHF | TGTGCCTGGAGTGTGCGGGGCAATCAGCCCCAGCATTTT
- | - | TRBJ1-2 | TRBV25-1 | CASSELGGVLGFGGYTF | TGTGCCAGCAGTGAACTAGGAGGCGTTTTAGGATTCGGTGGCTACACCTTC
- | - | TRBJ1-1 | TRBV7-3 | CASSLQGNTEAFF | TGTGCCAGCAGCTTACAGGGGAACACTGAAGCTTTCTTT
TRBD1 | - | TRBJ2-5 | TRBV19 | CASSILPTGGETQYF | TGTGCCAGTAGTATCCTTCCGACAGGGGGAGAGACCCAGTACTTC
- | - | TRBJ2-5 | TRBV12-5 | CASGLPTGYPETQYF | TGTGCTAGTGGTTTGCCAACAGGGTATCCGGAGACCCAGTACTTC
- | - | TRBJ2-3 | TRBV4-3 | CASSPRGLNTQYF | TGCGCCAGCAGCCCTCGCGGATTGAATACGCAGTATTTT
TRBD2 | - | TRBJ2-1 | TRBV10-1 | CASSESPLLAANEQFF | TGCGCCAGCAGCGAATCACCGCTACTAGCGGCCAATGAGCAGTTCTTC
- | - | TRBJ1-1 | TRBV19 | CASTQGRTEAFF | TGTGCCAGTACCCAGGGGCGGACTGAAGCTTTCTTT
- | - | TRBJ2-7 | TRBV15 | CATSRDRDLRSEQYF | TGTGCCACCAGCAGAGACCGGGACTTACGCAGCGAGCAGTACTTC
- | - | TRBJ2-5 | TRBV7-6 | CASSEQNTQYF | TGTGCCAGCAGCGAACAAAATACCCAGTACTTC
- | - | TRBJ1-2 | TRBV2 | CASSGGRGTGYTF | TGTGCCAGCAGTGGAGGTCGGGGGACTGGCTACACCTTC
TRBD1 | - | TRBJ1-1 | TRBV10-2 | CASSGQGVGTEAFF | TGCGCCAGCAGTGGACAGGGGGTTGGGACTGAAGCTTTCTTT
- | - | TRBJ1-4 | TRBV30 | CAWSVGATNEKLFF | TGTGCCTGGAGTGTAGGGGCAACTAATGAAAAACTGTTTTTT
- | - | TRBJ2-7 | TRBV5-1 | CASSLLANEQYF | TGCGCCAGCAGCTTGCTAGCGAACGAGCAGTACTTC
- | once | TRBJ1-2 | TRBV2 | CASSAYMGYTF | TGTGCCAGCAGTGCGTATATGGGCTACACCTTC
TRBD2 | - | TRBJ2-7 | TRBV7-8 | CASSLASGGGSSYEQYF | TGTGCCAGCAGCTTAGCTAGCGGGGGGGGTAGCTCCTACGAGCAGTACTTC
- | - | TRBJ2-5 | TRBV18 | CASSPRQETQYF | TGTGCCAGCTCACCACGGCAGGAGACCCAGTACTTC